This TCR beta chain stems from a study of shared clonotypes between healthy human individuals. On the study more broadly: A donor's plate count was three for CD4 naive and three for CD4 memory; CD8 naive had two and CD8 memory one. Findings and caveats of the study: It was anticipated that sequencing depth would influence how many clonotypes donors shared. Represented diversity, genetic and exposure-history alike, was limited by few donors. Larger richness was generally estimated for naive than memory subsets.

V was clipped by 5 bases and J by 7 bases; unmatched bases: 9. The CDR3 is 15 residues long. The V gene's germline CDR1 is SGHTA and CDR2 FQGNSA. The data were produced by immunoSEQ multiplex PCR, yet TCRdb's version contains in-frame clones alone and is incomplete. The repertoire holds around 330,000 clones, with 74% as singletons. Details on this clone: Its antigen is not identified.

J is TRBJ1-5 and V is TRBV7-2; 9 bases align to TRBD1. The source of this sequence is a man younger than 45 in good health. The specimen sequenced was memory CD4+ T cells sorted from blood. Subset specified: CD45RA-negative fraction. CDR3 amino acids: CASSRDRVSVQPQHF. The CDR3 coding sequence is TGTGCCAGCAGCCGGGACAGGGTGTCAGTACAGCCCCAGCATTTT.